The clone carrying this TCR beta chain was observed at least ten times. Its antigen is still unknown. This sample was included in a study of CD8 T cells in ankylosing spondylitis. Study-level points and caveats: It appeared that ankylosing spondylitis blood was characterized by a TCR beta motif of several highly homologous variants. Disease-associated clones were CD8+ and fairly uncommon in peripheral blood. Reportedly, matched ankylosing spondylitis synovial fluid was significantly enriched for disease-linked clones. Several of the motif variants were reported before in synovial fluid and blood from reactive arthritis.

In germline, CDR1 is LGHNA, CDR2 YNFKEQ. V lost 0 bases, J lost 7 bases, and 3 bases stayed unmatched. The CDR3 loop spans 14 amino acids. It was by quantitative 5'-RACE with molecular barcodes that TCR beta libraries were made. TCRdb fed the 5' RACE reads into MiXCR, producing one record per CDR3 protein. Among about 220,000 distinct CDR3 sequences, around 6.6% were seen once, and the ten largest hold approximately 15%. Sequenced input: blood, either unsorted or a sorted T cell fraction (not recorded which). The V gene is TRBV4-2, the J gene TRBJ1-2; 9 nucleotides match TRBD1. The source is a male donor with ankylosing spondylitis. CDR3 sequence (DNA): TGTGCCAGCAGCCAAGAACAGGGGGCGGCTGGCTACACCTTC. It encodes CASSQEQGAAGYTF.